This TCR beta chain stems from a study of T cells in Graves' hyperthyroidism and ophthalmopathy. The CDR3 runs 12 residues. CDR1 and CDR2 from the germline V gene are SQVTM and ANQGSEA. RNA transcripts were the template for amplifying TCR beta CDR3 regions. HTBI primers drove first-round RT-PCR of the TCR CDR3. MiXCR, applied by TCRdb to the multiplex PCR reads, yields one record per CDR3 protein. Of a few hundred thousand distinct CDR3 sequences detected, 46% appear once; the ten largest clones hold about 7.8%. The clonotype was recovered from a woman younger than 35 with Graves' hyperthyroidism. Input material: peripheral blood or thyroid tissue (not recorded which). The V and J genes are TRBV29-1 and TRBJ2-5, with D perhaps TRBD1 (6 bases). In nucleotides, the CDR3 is TGCAGTTTATCCGGGACAAAAGAGACCCAGTACTTC. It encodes CSLSGTKETQYF.